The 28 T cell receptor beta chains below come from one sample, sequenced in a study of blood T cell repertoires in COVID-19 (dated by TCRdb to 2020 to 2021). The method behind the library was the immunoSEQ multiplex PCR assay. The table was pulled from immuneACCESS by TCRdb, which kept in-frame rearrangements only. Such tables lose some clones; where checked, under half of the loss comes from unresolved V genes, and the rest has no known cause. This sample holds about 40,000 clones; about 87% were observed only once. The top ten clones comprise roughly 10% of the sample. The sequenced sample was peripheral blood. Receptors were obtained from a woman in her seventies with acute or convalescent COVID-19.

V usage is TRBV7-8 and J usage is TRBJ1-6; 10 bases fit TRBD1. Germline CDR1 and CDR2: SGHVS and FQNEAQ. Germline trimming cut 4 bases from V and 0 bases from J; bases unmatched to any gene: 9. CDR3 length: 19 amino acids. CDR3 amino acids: CASSYDRGLGSSYNSPLHF. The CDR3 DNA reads TGTGCCAGCAGCTATGACAGGGGGCTGGGATCCTCCTATAATTCACCCCTCCACTTT.

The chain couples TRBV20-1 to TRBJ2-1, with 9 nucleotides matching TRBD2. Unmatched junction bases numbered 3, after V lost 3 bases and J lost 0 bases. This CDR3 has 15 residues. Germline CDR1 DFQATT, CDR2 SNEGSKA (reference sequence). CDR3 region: CSASLAGVSYNEQFF. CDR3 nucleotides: TGCAGTGCTAGTTTAGCGGGAGTCTCCTACAATGAGCAGTTCTTC.

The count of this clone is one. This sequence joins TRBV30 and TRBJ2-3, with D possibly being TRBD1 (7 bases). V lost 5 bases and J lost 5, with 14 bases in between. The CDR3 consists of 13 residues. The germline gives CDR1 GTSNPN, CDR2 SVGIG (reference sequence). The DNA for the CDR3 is TGTGCCTGGGAGATCAGGGGGGTAGATACGCAGTATTTT. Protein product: CAWEIRGVDTQYF.

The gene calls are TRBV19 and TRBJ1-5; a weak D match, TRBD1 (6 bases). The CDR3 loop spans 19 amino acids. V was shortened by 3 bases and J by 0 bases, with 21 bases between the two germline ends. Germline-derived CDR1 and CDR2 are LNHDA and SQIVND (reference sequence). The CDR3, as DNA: TGTGCCAGTAGTATCTACGCCTCAGGGGTATGGGGTAGCAATCAGCCCCAGCATTTT. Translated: CASSIYASGVWGSNQPQHF.

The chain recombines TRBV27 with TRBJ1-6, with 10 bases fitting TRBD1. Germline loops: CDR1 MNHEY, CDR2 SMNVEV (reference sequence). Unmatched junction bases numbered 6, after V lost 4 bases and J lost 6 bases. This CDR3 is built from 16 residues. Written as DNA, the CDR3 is TGTGCCAGCAGTTCGCCCGGGACAGGGGTTAATTCACCCCTCCACTTT. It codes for CASSSPGTGVNSPLHF.

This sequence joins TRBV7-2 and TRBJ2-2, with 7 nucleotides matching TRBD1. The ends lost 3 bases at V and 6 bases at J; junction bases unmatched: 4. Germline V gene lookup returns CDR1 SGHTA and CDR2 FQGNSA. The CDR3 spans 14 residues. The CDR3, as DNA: TGTGCCAGCAGCTTCTCAGGGGGTTCCGGGGAGCTGTTTTTT. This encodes CASSFSGGSGELFF.

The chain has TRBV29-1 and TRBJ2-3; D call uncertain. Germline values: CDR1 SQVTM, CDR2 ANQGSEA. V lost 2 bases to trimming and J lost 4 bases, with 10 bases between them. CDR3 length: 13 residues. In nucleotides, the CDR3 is TGCAGCGTTGAACTCCGTGGAGCAGATACGCAGTATTTT. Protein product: CSVELRGADTQYF.

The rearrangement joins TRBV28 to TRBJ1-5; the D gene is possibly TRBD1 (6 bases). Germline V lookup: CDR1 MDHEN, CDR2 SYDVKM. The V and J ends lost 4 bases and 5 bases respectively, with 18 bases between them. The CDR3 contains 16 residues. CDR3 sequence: CASSSPGQGVHQPQHF. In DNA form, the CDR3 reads TGTGCCAGCAGTTCTCCGGGACAAGGGGTCCATCAGCCCCAGCATTTT.

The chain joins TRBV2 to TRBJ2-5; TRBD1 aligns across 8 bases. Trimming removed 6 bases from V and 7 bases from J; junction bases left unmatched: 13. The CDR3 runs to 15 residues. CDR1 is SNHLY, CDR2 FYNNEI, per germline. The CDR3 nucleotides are TGTGCCAGCAGGCCCACAGGGGGAGTTCGAGGGACCCAGTACTTC. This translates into CASRPTGGVRGTQYF. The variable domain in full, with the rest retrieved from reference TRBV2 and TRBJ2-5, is EPEVTQTPSHQVTQMGQEVILRCVPISNHLYFYWYRQILGQKVEFLVSFYNNEISEKSEIFDDQFSVERPDGSNFTLKIRSTKLEDSAMYFCASRPTGGVRGTQYFGPGTRLLVL.

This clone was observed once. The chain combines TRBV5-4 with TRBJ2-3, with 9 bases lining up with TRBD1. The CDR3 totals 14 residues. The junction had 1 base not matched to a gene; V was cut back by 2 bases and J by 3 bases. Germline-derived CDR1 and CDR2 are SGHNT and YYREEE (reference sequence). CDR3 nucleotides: TGTGCCAGCAGCTTCGGACAGGGGACAGATACGCAGTATTTT. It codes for CASSFGQGTDTQYF. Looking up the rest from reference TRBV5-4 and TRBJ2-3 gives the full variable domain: ETGVTQSPTHLIKTRGQQVTLRCSSQSGHNTVSWYQQALGQGPQFIFQYYREEENGRGNFPPRFSGLQFPNYSSELNVNALELDDSALYLCASSFGQGTDTQYFGPGTRLTVL.

CDR3 region: CASSETANYGYTF. The CDR3 DNA follows: TGTGCCAGCAGCGAGACAGCTAACTATGGCTACACCTTC. The rearrangement joins TRBV9 to TRBJ1-2, with D possibly TRBD1 on 5 matching bases. V was trimmed by 3 bases and J by 0 bases, leaving 6 bases between them. CDR1 SGDLS and CDR2 YYNGEE come from the germline V gene. The CDR3 runs to 13 residues.

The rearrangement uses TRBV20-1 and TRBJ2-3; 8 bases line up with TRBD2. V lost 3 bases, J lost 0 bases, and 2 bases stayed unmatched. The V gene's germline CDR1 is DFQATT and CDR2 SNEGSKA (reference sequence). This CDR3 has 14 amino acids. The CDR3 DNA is TGCAGTGCTAGTAGCGGGACCAGCACAGATACGCAGTATTTT. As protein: CSASSGTSTDTQYF.

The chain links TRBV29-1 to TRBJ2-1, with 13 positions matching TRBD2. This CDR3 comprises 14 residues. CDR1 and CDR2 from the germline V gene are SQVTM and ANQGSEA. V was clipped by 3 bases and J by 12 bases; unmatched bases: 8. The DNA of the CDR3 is TGCAGCGTTGACGGGACTAGCGGGGCCCGTGGGCAGTTCTTC. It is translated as CSVDGTSGARGQFF.

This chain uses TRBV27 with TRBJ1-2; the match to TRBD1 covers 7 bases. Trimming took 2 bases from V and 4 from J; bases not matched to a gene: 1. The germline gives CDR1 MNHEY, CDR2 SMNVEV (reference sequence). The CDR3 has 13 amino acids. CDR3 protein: CASSLRDSYGYTF. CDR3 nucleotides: TGTGCCAGCAGTTTACGGGACAGCTATGGCTACACCTTC.

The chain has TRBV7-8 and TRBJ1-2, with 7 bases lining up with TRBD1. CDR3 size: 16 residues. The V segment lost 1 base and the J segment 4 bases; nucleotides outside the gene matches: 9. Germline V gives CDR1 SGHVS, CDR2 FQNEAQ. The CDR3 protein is CASSLGRQGMSYGYTF. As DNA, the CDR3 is TGTGCCAGCAGCTTAGGGAGACAGGGTATGAGCTATGGCTACACCTTC.

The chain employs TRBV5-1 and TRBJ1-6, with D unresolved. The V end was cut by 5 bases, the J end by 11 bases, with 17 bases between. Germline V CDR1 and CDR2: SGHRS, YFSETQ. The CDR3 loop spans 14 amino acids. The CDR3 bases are TGCGCCAGCAGACCAACCACCCTGAGAGCACCCCTCCACTTT. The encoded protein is CASRPTTLRAPLHF.

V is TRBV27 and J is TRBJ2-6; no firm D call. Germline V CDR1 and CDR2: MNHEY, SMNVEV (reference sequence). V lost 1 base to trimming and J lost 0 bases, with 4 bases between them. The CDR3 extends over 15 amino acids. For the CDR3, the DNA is TGTGCCAGCAGTTTATGGCTCTCTGGGGCCAACGTCCTGACTTTC. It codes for CASSLWLSGANVLTF. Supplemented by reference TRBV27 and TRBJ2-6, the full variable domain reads EAQVTQNPRYLITVTGKKLTVTCSQNMNHEYMSWYRQDPGLGLRQIYYSMNVEVTDKGDVPEGYKVSRKEKRNFPLILESPSPNQTSLYFCASSLWLSGANVLTFGAGSRLTVL.

The CDR3 is CASSPLWEGRSPLHF. The CDR3 DNA reads TGTGCCAGCAGTCCACTATGGGAGGGAAGATCACCCCTCCACTTT. The V call is TRBV6-5, the J call TRBJ1-6; D not certain. CDR3 length: 15 residues. Germline CDR1 reads MNHEY; CDR2 reads SVGAGI. Trimming pared 5 bases from V and 10 bases from J, leaving 18 bases between.

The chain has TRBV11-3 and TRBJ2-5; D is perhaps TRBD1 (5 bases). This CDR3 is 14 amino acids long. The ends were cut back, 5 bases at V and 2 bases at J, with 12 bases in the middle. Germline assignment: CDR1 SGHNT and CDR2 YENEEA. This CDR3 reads CASSPWGSQETQYF. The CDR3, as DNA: TGTGCCAGCAGCCCATGGGGCTCTCAAGAGACCCAGTACTTC.

The CDR3 sequence: CATQGGDTEAFF. CDR3 nucleotides: TGTGCCACGCAAGGGGGTGACACTGAAGCTTTCTTT. V is TRBV24-1 and J is TRBJ1-1; D perhaps matches TRBD1 (6 bases). V lost 10 bases and J lost 3, with 11 bases in between. The CDR3 spans 12 residues. Germline lookup yields CDR1 KGHDR and CDR2 SFDVKD.

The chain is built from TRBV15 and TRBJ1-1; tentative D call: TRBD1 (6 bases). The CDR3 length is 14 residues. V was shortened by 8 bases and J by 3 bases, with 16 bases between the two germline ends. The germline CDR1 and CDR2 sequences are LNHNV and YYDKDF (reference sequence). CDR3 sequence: CATERGGADTEAFF. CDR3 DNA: TGTGCCACCGAGCGGGGGGGCGCAGACACTGAAGCTTTCTTT.

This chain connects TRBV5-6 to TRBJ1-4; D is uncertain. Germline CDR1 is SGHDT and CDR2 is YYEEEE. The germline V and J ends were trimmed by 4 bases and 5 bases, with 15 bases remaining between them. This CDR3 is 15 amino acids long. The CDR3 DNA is TGTGCCAGCAGCCTCTTAACAGACCCAAATGAAAAACTGTTTTTT. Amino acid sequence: CASSLLTDPNEKLFF. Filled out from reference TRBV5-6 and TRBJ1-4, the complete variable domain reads DAGVTQSPTHLIKTRGQQVTLRCSPKSGHDTVSWYQQALGQGPQFIFQYYEEEERQRGNFPDRFSGHQFPNYSSELNVNALLLGDSALYLCASSLLTDPNEKLFFGSGTQLSVL.

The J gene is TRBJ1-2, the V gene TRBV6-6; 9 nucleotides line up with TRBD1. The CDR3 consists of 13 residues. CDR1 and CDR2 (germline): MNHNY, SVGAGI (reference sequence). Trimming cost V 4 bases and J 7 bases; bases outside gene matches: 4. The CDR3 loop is CASSSTGGGGYTF. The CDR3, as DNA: TGTGCCAGCAGTTCGACAGGGGGAGGTGGCTACACCTTC.

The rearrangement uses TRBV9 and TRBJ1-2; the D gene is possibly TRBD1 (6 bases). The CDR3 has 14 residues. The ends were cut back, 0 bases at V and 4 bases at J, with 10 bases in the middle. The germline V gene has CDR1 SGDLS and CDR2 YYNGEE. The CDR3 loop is CASSVGQGTYGYTF. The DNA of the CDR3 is TGTGCCAGCAGCGTAGGGCAGGGGACCTATGGCTACACCTTC.

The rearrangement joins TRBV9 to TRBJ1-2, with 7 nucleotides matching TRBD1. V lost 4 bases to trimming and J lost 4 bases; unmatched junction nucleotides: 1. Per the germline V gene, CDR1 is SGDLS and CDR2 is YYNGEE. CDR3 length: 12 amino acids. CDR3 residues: CASSRQGYGYTF. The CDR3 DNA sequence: TGTGCCAGCAGCAGACAGGGCTATGGCTACACCTTC.

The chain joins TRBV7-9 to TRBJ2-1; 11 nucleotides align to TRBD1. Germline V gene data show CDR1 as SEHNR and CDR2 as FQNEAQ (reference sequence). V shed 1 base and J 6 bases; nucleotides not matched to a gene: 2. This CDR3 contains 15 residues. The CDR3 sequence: CASSLEDRGLNEQFF. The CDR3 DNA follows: TGTGCCAGCAGCTTAGAGGACAGGGGGCTCAATGAGCAGTTCTTC.

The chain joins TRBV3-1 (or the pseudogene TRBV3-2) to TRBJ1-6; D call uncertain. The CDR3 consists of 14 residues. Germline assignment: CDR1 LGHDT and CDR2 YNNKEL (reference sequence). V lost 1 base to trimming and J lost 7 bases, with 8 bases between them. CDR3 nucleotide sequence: TGTGCCAGCAGCCAAGGGGCAATGAATTCACCCCTCCACTTT. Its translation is CASSQGAMNSPLHF.

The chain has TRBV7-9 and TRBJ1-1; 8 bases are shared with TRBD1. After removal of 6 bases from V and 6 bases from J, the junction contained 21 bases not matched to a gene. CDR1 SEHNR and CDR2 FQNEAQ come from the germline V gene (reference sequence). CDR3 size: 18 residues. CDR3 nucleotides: TGTGCCAGCAGTTCTCAAGGACAGGGTCAGGATTGGGGGCCTGAAGCTTTCTTT. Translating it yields CASSSQGQGQDWGPEAFF.